These 29 T cell receptor beta chains were sequenced from one sample in a study of blood T cell repertoires in COVID-19. Here immunoSEQ multiplex PCR was the method, and the copy in TCRdb shows in-frame clones only, minus some. The sample consists of tens of thousands of clones, 80% to 95% of them appearing once. The sequencing input was peripheral blood. These receptors all stem from a woman aged 60 to 75 with active COVID-19.

This clone was seen only once. CDR3 nucleotides: TGTGCCTGGGGGGGGGCGAAGGGCTACACCTTC. It yields the protein CAWGGAKGYTF. The chain combines TRBV30 with TRBJ1-2; a weak D match, TRBD1 (6 bases). The V and J ends lost 5 bases and 8 bases respectively, with 12 bases between them. The CDR3 is 11 residues long. CDR1 GTSNPN and CDR2 SVGIG come from the germline V gene (reference sequence).

This sequence joins TRBV27 and TRBJ2-7, with D possibly being TRBD1 (6 bases). This CDR3 contains 12 residues. The V end lost 5 bases, the J end lost 3 bases, and 8 bases lay between the germline ends. CDR1 is MNHEY and CDR2 is SMNVEV in the germline V gene (reference sequence). The CDR3 nucleotides read TGTGCCAGCAGTACGACAGGCTACGAGCAGTACTTC. Amino acids: CASSTTGYEQYF.

The CDR3: CASSPNRVGGYTF. The CDR3 DNA sequence: TGTGCCAGCAGCCCAAACAGGGTTGGTGGCTACACCTTC. The rearrangement joins TRBV28 to TRBJ1-2; maybe TRBD1 (6 bases). CDR3 length equals 13 residues. V gave up 6 bases and J gave up 7 bases, with 15 bases separating them. Germline CDR1 and CDR2: MDHEN and SYDVKM.

CDR3 amino acids: CASSPYSGGGTGELFF. CDR3 DNA sequence: TGTGCCAGCAGCCCATACTCAGGGGGCGGCACCGGGGAGCTGTTTTTT. The chain carries TRBV7-7 and TRBJ2-2; 8 bases are a match to TRBD1. J lost 4 bases, V lost 5 bases, and 9 bases had no gene match. The CDR3 sequence is 16 residues long. Germline-derived CDR1 and CDR2 are SSHAT and FNYEAQ (reference sequence).

The chain recombines TRBV5-8 with TRBJ2-2, with no clear D. Germline V gene data show CDR1 as SGHTS and CDR2 as YDEGEE. The V gene lost 4 bases and the J gene lost 3 bases, with 13 bases spanning the gap. The CDR3 extends over 15 amino acids. The CDR3 spells CASSLLIQDTGELFF. The CDR3 DNA sequence: TGTGCCAGCAGCCTCCTTATACAAGACACCGGGGAGCTGTTTTTT.

This sequence joins TRBV6-1 and TRBJ2-5; D gene ambiguous. Germline CDR1 MNHNS, CDR2 SASEGT. The V end lost 0 bases, the J end lost 7 bases, and 15 bases lay between the germline ends. The length of the CDR3 is 15 residues. The chain's CDR3 is CASSEAHGYSGTQYF. CDR3 DNA sequence: TGTGCCAGCAGTGAAGCGCATGGCTACTCGGGGACCCAGTACTTC.

The gene calls are TRBV30 and TRBJ2-3; maybe TRBD2 (6 bases). V was pared by 0 bases and J by 2 bases, with 12 bases between. The germline V gene encodes CDR1 GTSNPN and CDR2 SVGIG (reference sequence). The CDR3 consists of 15 residues. CDR3 region: CAWSVGGGLTDTQYF. The CDR3 DNA follows: TGTGCCTGGAGTGTTGGTGGGGGACTCACAGATACGCAGTATTTT.

This clone was picked up one time. The chain joins TRBV24-1 to TRBJ2-1; 7 bases are shared with TRBD2. V trimming: 5 bases; J trimming: 6 bases; junction bases outside the gene matches: 9. The CDR3 is made up of 15 amino acids. Germline-derived CDR1 and CDR2 are KGHDR and SFDVKD. The CDR3 sequence: CATSVSGGTFNEQFF. The CDR3 DNA follows: TGTGCCACCAGTGTCTCGGGGGGAACCTTCAATGAGCAGTTCTTC.

The chain employs TRBV19 and TRBJ1-5; 12 bases fit TRBD1. The CDR3 length is 16 residues. Per the germline V gene, CDR1 is LNHDA and CDR2 is SQIVND (reference sequence). V was clipped by 8 bases and J by 2 bases; unmatched bases: 7. The CDR3 DNA reads as TGTGCCAGTCTGGGGACAGGGGGCATAGGCAATCAGCCCCAGCATTTT. Its translation is CASLGTGGIGNQPQHF. The full variable domain, its missing parts supplied by reference TRBV19 and TRBJ1-5, is DGGITQSPKYLFRKEGQNVTLSCEQNLNHDAMYWYRQDPGQGLRLIYYSQIVNDFQKGDIAEGYSVSREKKESFPLTVTSAQKNPTAFYLCASLGTGGIGNQPQHFGDGTRLSIL.

This chain connects TRBV20-1 to TRBJ2-1, with 8 positions matching TRBD2. V lost 6 bases to trimming and J lost 7 bases; unmatched junction nucleotides: 14. This CDR3 is built from 15 residues. The germline V gene has CDR1 DFQATT and CDR2 SNEGSKA (reference sequence). CDR3: CSASRGGSRLNEQFF. The DNA for the CDR3 is TGCAGTGCCAGTCGGGGGGGGTCCCGATTGAATGAGCAGTTCTTC.

The sample holds a few counts of this clone. The V gene is TRBV11-2, the J gene TRBJ1-5; 8 nucleotides align to TRBD1. The germline V gene encodes CDR1 SGHAT and CDR2 FQNNGV. J was trimmed by 3 bases and V by 2 bases; bases with no gene match: 6. The CDR3 loop spans 16 amino acids. The CDR3 sequence: CASSLSGGAINQPQHF. CDR3 DNA sequence: TGTGCCAGCAGCTTATCAGGGGGCGCGATCAATCAGCCCCAGCATTTT.

V usage is TRBV5-1 and J usage is TRBJ2-3; possibly TRBD1 for D (5 bases). Looked up from germline, CDR1 is SGHRS and CDR2 is YFSETQ. The V gene lost 3 bases and the J gene lost 4 bases, with 24 bases spanning the gap. The CDR3 runs to 18 residues. CDR3 sequence reads: CASSWNHRTVLIADTQYF. The DNA of the CDR3 is TGCGCCAGCAGCTGGAACCACAGGACGGTCCTGATAGCAGATACGCAGTATTTT. The variable domain in full, with the rest retrieved from reference TRBV5-1 and TRBJ2-3, is KAGVTQTPRYLIKTRGQQVTLSCSPISGHRSVSWYQQTPGQGLQFLFEYFSETQRNKGNFPGRFSGRQFSNSRSEMNVSTLELGDSALYLCASSWNHRTVLIADTQYFGPGTRLTVL.

This clone showed up just once. The rearrangement uses TRBV11-3 and TRBJ2-1; D is perhaps TRBD2 (6 bases). Germline CDR1 reads SGHNT; CDR2 reads YENEEA. This CDR3 comprises 16 residues. The germline V and J ends were trimmed by 1 base and 0 bases, with 10 bases remaining between them. The CDR3 region is CASSLAAGSSYNEQFF. The CDR3 DNA is TGTGCCAGCAGCTTAGCAGCGGGTAGCTCCTACAATGAGCAGTTCTTC.

CDR3 in amino acids: CASSPTNKETQYF. CDR3 sequence (DNA): TGCGCCAGCAGCCCTACCAATAAAGAGACCCAGTACTTC. This chain connects TRBV5-1 to TRBJ2-5; D not certain. CDR1 is SGHRS and CDR2 is YFSETQ in the germline V gene. Trimming cost V 4 bases and J 3 bases, with 10 bases left between them. The CDR3 spans 13 residues.

The chain has TRBV7-9 and TRBJ2-3; 12 positions agree with TRBD2. Germline V gene sequence: CDR1 SEHNR, CDR2 FQNEAQ (reference sequence). The trim removed 5 bases at V and 6 bases at J, leaving 18 bases unmatched. The CDR3 spans 19 residues. The CDR3 region is CASSLILLAGGPIKDTQYF. The CDR3 region has the DNA TGTGCCAGCAGCCTCATTCTCCTAGCGGGAGGGCCCATAAAGGATACGCAGTATTTT.

The chain employs TRBV4-2 and TRBJ1-2; a weak D match, TRBD1 (5 bases). The germline V gene has CDR1 LGHNA and CDR2 YNFKEQ. The CDR3 runs to 16 residues. Trimming left V 4 bases short and J 0 bases short, with 15 bases between. CDR3 DNA sequence: TGTGCCAGCAGCCTAACGAAGGGGCCCACTAACTATGGCTACACCTTC. Its translation is CASSLTKGPTNYGYTF.

This clone was detected only once. The J gene is TRBJ2-7, the V gene TRBV28; 10 bases fit TRBD1. J gave up 5 bases and V 6 bases, and 4 bases lay outside the gene matches. Germline V gene lookup returns CDR1 MDHEN and CDR2 SYDVKM. The CDR3 covers 13 residues. CDR3 amino acids: CASRGTGVNEQYF. The CDR3 DNA is TGTGCCAGCAGGGGGACAGGGGTAAACGAGCAGTACTTC.

The chain carries TRBV5-5 and TRBJ1-5; 9 bases agree with TRBD1. Trimming cost V 5 bases and J 6 bases; bases outside gene matches: 15. Per the germline V gene, CDR1 is SGHKS and CDR2 is YYEKEE (reference sequence). CDR3 length equals 17 residues. CDR3 nucleotide sequence: TGTGCCAGCAGTGGGGTATGGGGACAGGGTATTAGTCAGCCCCAGCATTTT. Its protein product is CASSGVWGQGISQPQHF. Full variable domain (missing parts from reference TRBV5-5 and TRBJ1-5): DAGVTQSPTHLIKTRGQQVTLRCSPISGHKSVSWYQQVLGQGPQFIFQYYEKEERGRGNFPDRFSARQFPNYSSELNVNALLLGDSALYLCASSGVWGQGISQPQHFGDGTRLSIL.

This sequence joins TRBV5-1 and TRBJ2-5; 14 bases agree with TRBD2. V dropped 7 bases and J dropped 4; count of bases not matched to a gene: 6. The CDR3 is made up of 15 amino acids. Germline V gene sequence: CDR1 SGHRS, CDR2 YFSETQ. CDR3 nucleotides: TGCGCCAGCGGGGGACTAGCGGGAGAGTCAGAGACCCAGTACTTC. Protein: CASGGLAGESETQYF.

This clone was observed a few times. J is TRBJ1-5 and V is TRBV2, with unresolved D. CDR3 length equals 17 residues. With 1 base removed from V and 1 base from J, the gap between germline ends came to 14 bases. CDR1 SNHLY and CDR2 FYNNEI come from the germline V gene. The CDR3 spells CASSEEPIHRSNQPQHF. In DNA form, the CDR3 reads TGTGCCAGCAGTGAAGAGCCGATCCACCGGAGCAATCAGCCCCAGCATTTT.

The chain employs TRBV7-8 and TRBJ2-2; 12 bases match TRBD1. The trim removed 1 base at V and 4 bases at J, leaving 16 bases unmatched. Germline-derived CDR1 and CDR2 are SGHVS and FQNEAQ. The CDR3 extends over 21 amino acids. DNA for the CDR3: TGTGCCAGCAGCTTAGTCCGGGTGGGACAGGGGGCCCCGGGGGGCACCGGGGAGCTGTTTTTT. Amino acids: CASSLVRVGQGAPGGTGELFF.

V gene TRBV2 combines with J gene TRBJ2-3, with unresolved D. CDR1 and CDR2 (germline): SNHLY, FYNNEI. The CDR3 consists of 17 residues. The V gene lost 1 base and the J gene lost 1 base, with 15 bases spanning the gap. DNA of the CDR3: TGTGCCAGCAGTGAAGACCCCCCTGAGTCTGGCACAGATACGCAGTATTTT. It translates to CASSEDPPESGTDTQYF.

This clone was seen more than once but under ten times. The chain combines TRBV30 with TRBJ2-7; 11 nucleotides match TRBD1. The CDR3 is 15 amino acids. Per the germline V gene, CDR1 is GTSNPN and CDR2 is SVGIG (reference sequence). V lost 5 bases and J lost 1; bases outside the gene matches: 7. CDR3 DNA: TGTGCCTGGGGGGTGGGGACAGGGGGGTCCTACGAGCAGTACTTC. Translated, it gives CAWGVGTGGSYEQYF.

Here the CDR3 DNA reads TGTGCCACTCAGAGGGAGATCAATCAGCCCCAGCATTTT. This gives the protein CATQREINQPQHF. The chain has TRBV24-1 and TRBJ1-5; D gene ambiguous. Trimming pared 10 bases from V and 3 bases from J, leaving 12 bases between. CDR1 and CDR2 from the germline V gene are KGHDR and SFDVKD. This CDR3 comprises 13 residues.

V gene TRBV3-1 (or the pseudogene TRBV3-2) combines with J gene TRBJ1-2, with 12 bases aligning to TRBD1. CDR3 length equals 16 residues. In germline, CDR1 is LGHDT, CDR2 YNNKEL (reference sequence). Unmatched junction bases numbered 4, after V lost 1 base and J lost 4 bases. The CDR3 DNA sequence: TGTGCCAGCAGCCAAGTCGGGACAGGGGGCGTCTATGGCTACACCTTC. It translates to CASSQVGTGGVYGYTF.

The chain recombines TRBV28 with TRBJ1-6, with D perhaps matching TRBD1 (5 bases). CDR3 length: 15 amino acids. The germline V gene encodes CDR1 MDHEN and CDR2 SYDVKM. Trimming left V 6 bases short and J 8 bases short, with 17 bases between. The CDR3 DNA is TGTGCCAGCAGAACCATAACTCAAGGGGATTCACCCCTCCACTTT. It encodes CASRTITQGDSPLHF.

This chain joins TRBV29-1 and TRBJ1-3; tentatively, D is TRBD1 (5 bases). The ends were cut back, 3 bases at V and 7 bases at J, with 10 bases in the middle. The CDR3 loop spans 12 amino acids. Looked up from germline, CDR1 is SQVTM and CDR2 is ANQGSEA. This CDR3 is CSVDGGGNTIYF. The CDR3, as DNA: TGCAGCGTTGACGGGGGAGGGAACACCATATATTTT.

The genes are TRBV29-1 and TRBJ1-2; TRBD1 agrees at 7 bases. The V segment lost 7 bases and the J segment 3 bases; nucleotides outside the gene matches: 5. The germline V gene encodes CDR1 SQVTM and CDR2 ANQGSEA. CDR3 length: 12 amino acids. Written as DNA, the CDR3 is TGCAGCGGAAGAACAGGGGACTATGGCTACACCTTC. Translated: CSGRTGDYGYTF.

This sequence joins TRBV7-2 and TRBJ2-7, with 9 bases identical to TRBD2. The CDR3 covers 17 residues. V dropped 7 bases and J dropped 1; count of bases not matched to a gene: 14. Per germline, CDR1 SGHTA and CDR2 FQGNSA. CDR3: CASTRGGLAGGSYEQYF. The CDR3 DNA reads TGTGCCAGCACCCGGGGGGGACTAGCAGGTGGGTCCTACGAGCAGTACTTC. Full variable domain (missing parts from reference TRBV7-2 and TRBJ2-7): GAGVSQSPSNKVTEKGKDVELRCDPISGHTALYWYRQSLGQGLEFLIYFQGNSAPDKSGLPSDRFSAERTGGSVSTLTIQRTQQEDSAVYLCASTRGGLAGGSYEQYFGPGTRLTVT.